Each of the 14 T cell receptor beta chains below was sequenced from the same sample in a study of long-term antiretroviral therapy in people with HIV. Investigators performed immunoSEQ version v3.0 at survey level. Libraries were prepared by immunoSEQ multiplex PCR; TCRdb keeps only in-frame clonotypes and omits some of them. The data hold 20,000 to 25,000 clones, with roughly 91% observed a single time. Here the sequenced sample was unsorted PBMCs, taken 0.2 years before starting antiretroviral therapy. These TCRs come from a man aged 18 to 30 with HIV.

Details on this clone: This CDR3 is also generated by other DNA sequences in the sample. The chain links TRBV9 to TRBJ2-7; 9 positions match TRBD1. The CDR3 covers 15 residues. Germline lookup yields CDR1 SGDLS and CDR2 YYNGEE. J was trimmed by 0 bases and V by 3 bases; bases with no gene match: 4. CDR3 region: CASSEGQGSSYEQYF. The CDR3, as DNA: TGTGCCAGCAGCGAGGGACAGGGAAGCTCCTACGAGCAGTACTTC. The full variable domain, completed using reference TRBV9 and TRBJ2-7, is DSGVTQTPKHLITATGQRVTLRCSPRSGDLSVYWYQQSLDQGLQFLIQYYNGEERAKGNILERFSAQQFPDLHSELNLSSLELGDSALYFCASSEGQGSSYEQYFGPGTRLTVT.

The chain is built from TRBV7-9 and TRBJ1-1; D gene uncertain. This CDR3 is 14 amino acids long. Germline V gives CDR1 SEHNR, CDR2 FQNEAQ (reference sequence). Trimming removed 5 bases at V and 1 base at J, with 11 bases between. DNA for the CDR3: TGTGCCAGCAGCCCGCGGGAGCCGAACACTGAAGCTTTCTTT. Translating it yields CASSPREPNTEAFF. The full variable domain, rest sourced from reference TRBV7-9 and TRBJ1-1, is DTGVSQNPRHKITKRGQNVTFRCDPISEHNRLYWYRQTLGQGPEFLTYFQNEAQLEKSRLLSDRFSAERPKGSFSTLEIQRTEQGDSAMYLCASSPREPNTEAFFGQGTRLTVV.

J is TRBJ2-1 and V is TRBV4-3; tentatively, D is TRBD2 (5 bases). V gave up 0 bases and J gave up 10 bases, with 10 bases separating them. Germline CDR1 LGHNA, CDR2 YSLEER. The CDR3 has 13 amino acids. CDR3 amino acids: CASSQDRGAEQFF. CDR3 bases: TGCGCCAGCAGCCAAGATCGGGGAGCGGAGCAGTTCTTC.

CDR3 protein: CASSQERVAGVGSNIQYF. In nucleotides, the CDR3 is TGCGCCAGCAGCCAAGAGAGGGTAGCGGGAGTGGGTTCGAACATTCAGTACTTC. This chain connects TRBV4-1 to TRBJ2-4; 9 nucleotides align to TRBD2. Germline-derived CDR1 and CDR2 are MGHRA and YSYEKL. Trimming at V came to 0 bases and at J to 7 bases, leaving 13 bases not matched to a gene. This CDR3 region has 18 residues.

The CDR3 sequence is CASSPRGLTGTEAFF. Written as DNA, the CDR3 is TGTGCCAGCAGCCCCAGGGGGCTTACAGGGACTGAAGCTTTCTTT. The V call is TRBV5-4, the J call TRBJ1-1, with TRBD1 matching 8 bases. This CDR3 region has 15 residues. J gave up 5 bases and V 4 bases, and 10 bases lay outside the gene matches. Germline assignment: CDR1 SGHNT and CDR2 YYREEE (reference sequence).

CDR3 DNA: TGTGCCAGCAGTGAATGGACGGGGGAGGGCACAGATACGCAGTATTTT. Its translation is CASSEWTGEGTDTQYF. The chain has TRBV2 and TRBJ2-3, with TRBD2 as a possible D gene (6 bases). V shed 2 bases and J shed 1 base, with 13 bases lying between them. Germline V CDR1 and CDR2: SNHLY, FYNNEI. There are 16 residues in the CDR3.

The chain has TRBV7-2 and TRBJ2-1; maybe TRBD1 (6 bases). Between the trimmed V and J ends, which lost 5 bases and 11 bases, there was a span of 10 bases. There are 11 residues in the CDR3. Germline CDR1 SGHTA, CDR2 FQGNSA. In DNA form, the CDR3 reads TGTGCCAGCAGCCAGGGGTTCCAGCAGTTCTTC. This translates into CASSQGFQQFF.

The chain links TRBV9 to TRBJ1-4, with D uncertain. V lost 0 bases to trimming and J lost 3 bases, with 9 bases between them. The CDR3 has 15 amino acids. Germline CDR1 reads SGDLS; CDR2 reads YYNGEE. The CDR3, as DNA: TGTGCCAGCAGCGTAGTCGGGAGTTCTAATGAAAAACTGTTTTTT. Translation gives CASSVVGSSNEKLFF.

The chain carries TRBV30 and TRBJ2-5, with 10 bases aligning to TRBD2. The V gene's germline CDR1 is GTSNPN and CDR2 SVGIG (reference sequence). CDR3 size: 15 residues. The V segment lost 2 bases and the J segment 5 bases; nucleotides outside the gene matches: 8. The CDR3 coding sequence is TGTGCCTGGAGTATACAGCGGGAGGGCCGCGAGACCCAGTACTTC. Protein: CAWSIQREGRETQYF.

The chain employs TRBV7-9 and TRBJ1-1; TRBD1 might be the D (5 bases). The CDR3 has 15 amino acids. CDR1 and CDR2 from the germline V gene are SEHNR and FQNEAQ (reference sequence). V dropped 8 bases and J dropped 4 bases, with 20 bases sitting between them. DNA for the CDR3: TGTGCCAGCGTCGACGGAGGGGCCCTGGGCACTGAAGCTTTCTTT. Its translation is CASVDGGALGTEAFF. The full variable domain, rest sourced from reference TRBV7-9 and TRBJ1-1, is DTGVSQNPRHKITKRGQNVTFRCDPISEHNRLYWYRQTLGQGPEFLTYFQNEAQLEKSRLLSDRFSAERPKGSFSTLEIQRTEQGDSAMYLCASVDGGALGTEAFFGQGTRLTVV.

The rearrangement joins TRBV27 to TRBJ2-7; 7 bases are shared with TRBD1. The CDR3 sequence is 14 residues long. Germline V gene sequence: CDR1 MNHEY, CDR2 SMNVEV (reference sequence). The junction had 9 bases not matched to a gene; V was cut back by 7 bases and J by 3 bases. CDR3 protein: CASKVRGTDYEQYF. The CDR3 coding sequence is TGTGCCAGCAAGGTTCGAGGGACAGACTACGAGCAGTACTTC.

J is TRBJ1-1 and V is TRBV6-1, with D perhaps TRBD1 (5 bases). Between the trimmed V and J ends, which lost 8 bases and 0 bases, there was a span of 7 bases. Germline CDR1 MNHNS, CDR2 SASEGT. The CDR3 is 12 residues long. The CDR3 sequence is CASWGVNTEAFF. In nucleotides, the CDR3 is TGTGCCAGCTGGGGGGTGAACACTGAAGCTTTCTTT.

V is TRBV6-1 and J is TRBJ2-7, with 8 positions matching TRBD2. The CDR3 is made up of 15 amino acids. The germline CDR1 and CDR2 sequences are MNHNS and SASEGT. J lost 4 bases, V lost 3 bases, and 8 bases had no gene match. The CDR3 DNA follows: TGTGCCAGCAGTGACCTCGGGACTAGTTTATACGAGCAGTACTTC. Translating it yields CASSDLGTSLYEQYF.

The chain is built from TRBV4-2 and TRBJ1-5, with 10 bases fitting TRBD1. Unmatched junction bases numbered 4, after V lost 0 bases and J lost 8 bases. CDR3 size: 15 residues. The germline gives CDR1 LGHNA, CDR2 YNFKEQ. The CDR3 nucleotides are TGTGCCAGCAGCCAAGAGACAGGGGGCGGAGAGCCCCAGCATTTT. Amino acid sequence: CASSQETGGGEPQHF.